This entry lists 22 T cell receptor beta chains sequenced from one sample in a study of T cells in Graves' hyperthyroidism and ophthalmopathy. What was amplified from RNA transcripts were TCR beta CDR3 regions. When the TCR CDR3 underwent first-round RT-PCR, the HTBI primer set was used. TCRdb ran MiXCR on the multiplex PCR reads and lists one entry per CDR3 protein. The sample carries 92,000 or so distinct CDR3 sequences, over 50% recorded once. Sequenced: blood. These receptors were collected from a woman between 35 and 50 years old with Graves' hyperthyroidism.

V is TRBV10-3 and J is TRBJ1-1; D ambiguous. Trimming stripped 2 bases from V and 6 bases from J, with 13 bases between. CDR1 and CDR2 from the germline V gene are ENHRY and SYGVKD. The CDR3 loop spans 14 amino acids. The CDR3 loop reads CAISEPALRAEAFF. Written as DNA, the CDR3 is TGTGCCATCAGTGAGCCCGCCCTTAGGGCTGAAGCTTTCTTT.

CDR3 sequence (DNA): TGTGCCAGCAGCCGGGACAGGGTAGGAGGCTACACCTTC. It translates to CASSRDRVGGYTF. The chain joins TRBV9 to TRBJ1-2; 9 bases map to TRBD1. Per the germline V gene, CDR1 is SGDLS and CDR2 is YYNGEE. The CDR3 covers 13 residues. The ends lost 4 bases at V and 8 bases at J; junction bases unmatched: 6. Filled out from reference TRBV9 and TRBJ1-2, the complete variable domain reads DSGVTQTPKHLITATGQRVTLRCSPRSGDLSVYWYQQSLDQGLQFLIQYYNGEERAKGNILERFSAQQFPDLHSELNLSSLELGDSALYFCASSRDRVGGYTFGSGTRLTVV.

This clonotype turned up a few times. This chain links TRBV12-3 or TRBV12-4 with TRBJ2-2; D remains ambiguous. Trimming took 3 bases from V and 0 from J, leaving 11 bases between them. CDR3 length: 16 residues. CDR3 protein: CASSFRSGSNTGELFF. CDR3 DNA sequence: TGTGCCAGCAGTTTCAGAAGTGGATCGAACACCGGGGAGCTGTTTTTT.

In this sample, this clonotype turned up a few times. One base away lies a much larger clone, so this may be a sequencing read error. The CDR3 ends on some other residue instead of the conserved phenylalanine or tryptophan, so this is likely a read error. This chain uses TRBV7-2 with TRBJ1-1; D not resolved. Trimming took 5 bases from V and 3 from J, leaving 7 bases between them. The CDR3 loop spans 12 amino acids. Germline values: CDR1 SGHTA, CDR2 FQGNSA. CDR3 region: CASSPGHTEAFS. The CDR3 DNA reads TGTGCCAGCAGCCCCGGACACACTGAAGCTTTCTCT.

The chain combines TRBV6-6 with TRBJ1-2; unclear D gene. Germline loops: CDR1 MNHNY, CDR2 SVGAGI (reference sequence). V shed 5 bases and J shed 0 bases, with 7 bases lying between them. There are 13 residues in the CDR3. In DNA, the CDR3 is TGTGCCAGCAGTGGTGACTCTAACTATGGCTACACCTTC. This gives the protein CASSGDSNYGYTF.

Many counts were recorded for this clonotype. The J gene is TRBJ2-7, the V gene TRBV7-9, with D possibly TRBD1 on 6 matching bases. The CDR3 length is 14 residues. Germline V gene data show CDR1 as SEHNR and CDR2 as FQNEAQ (reference sequence). V was cut by 5 bases and J by 3 bases, with 14 bases left in between. CDR3 bases: TGTGCCAGCAGCCTGAGAGGGGGAAGCTACGAGCAGTACTTC. Translated: CASSLRGGSYEQYF. Using reference TRBV7-9 and TRBJ2-7 for the parts outside the CDR3, the full variable domain is DTGVSQNPRHKITKRGQNVTFRCDPISEHNRLYWYRQTLGQGPEFLTYFQNEAQLEKSRLLSDRFSAERPKGSFSTLEIQRTEQGDSAMYLCASSLRGGSYEQYFGPGTRLTVT.

The V gene is TRBV29-1, the J gene TRBJ1-1; D unresolved. The CDR3 runs to 14 residues. CDR1 SQVTM and CDR2 ANQGSEA come from the germline V gene. V dropped 2 bases and J dropped 1 base, with 11 bases sitting between them. CDR3: CSVETGLANTEAFF. The CDR3 bases are TGCAGCGTTGAAACGGGTTTGGCGAACACTGAAGCTTTCTTT.

V is TRBV7-2 and J is TRBJ1-5; TRBD1 is a possible D gene (6 bases). This CDR3 is 14 amino acids long. CDR1 is SGHTA and CDR2 is FQGNSA in the germline V gene. Trimming stripped 5 bases from V and 11 bases from J, with 19 bases between. The CDR3 DNA sequence: TGTGCCAGCAGCCCATCGCGGAGGGGGGAGACCCAGCATTTT. Translation: CASSPSRRGETQHF.

The sample holds many counts of this clonotype. The V call is TRBV20-1, the J call TRBJ2-7, with D unclear. In germline, CDR1 is DFQATT, CDR2 SNEGSKA (reference sequence). This CDR3 is 15 amino acids long. Trimming removed 5 bases from V and 2 bases from J, with 19 bases in between. The CDR3 here is CSAAAMDRATYEQYF. The CDR3 DNA reads as TGCAGTGCTGCTGCCATGGACCGCGCAACCTACGAGCAGTACTTC.

This sequence joins TRBV7-6 and TRBJ2-1; 10 nucleotides agree with TRBD2. The germline CDR1 and CDR2 sequences are SGHVS and FNYEAQ. The CDR3 consists of 16 residues. V lost 1 base, J lost 8 bases, and 8 bases stayed unmatched. CDR3 sequence (DNA): TGTGCCAGCAGCTTAGGGGCTAGCGGGAGTGTATATGAGCAGTTCTTC. Amino acid sequence: CASSLGASGSVYEQFF.

Concerning this clonotype itself: A much larger clone differs by one base, so this may be a read error. This chain links TRBV20-1 with TRBJ1-4, with TRBD1 matching over 8 bases. With V trimmed by 8 bases and J by 5 bases, 10 bases remained unmatched. Looked up from germline, CDR1 is DFQATT and CDR2 is SNEGSKA (reference sequence). This CDR3 contains 14 residues. DNA of the CDR3: TGCAGTCCGGCCAGGGGGCGCCTAAATGAAAAACTGTTTTTT. Protein sequence: CSPARGRLNEKLFF.

About this clonotype: A much larger clone sits a single nucleotide away, making a read error possible. The conserved phenylalanine or tryptophan is not found at the CDR3 terminus, so this likely reflects a read error. V is TRBV5-6 and J is TRBJ1-5; no firm D call. V lost 2 bases, J lost 3 bases, and 6 bases lay in between. The CDR3 is made up of 13 amino acids. Per the germline V gene, CDR1 is SGHDT and CDR2 is YYEEEE. The CDR3 bases are TGTGCCAGCAGCTTTACCCCCAATCAGCCCCAGCATTCT. This gives the protein CASSFTPNQPQHS.

Regarding this clonotype: Its ends do not fully match the called genes, so a read error is possible. The chain uses TRBV20-1 and TRBJ2-6; 11 bases map to TRBD1. In germline, CDR1 is DFQATT, CDR2 SNEGSKA (reference sequence). The CDR3 sequence is 14 residues long. This chain's CDR3 is CSARPGTGGNVLTF. CDR3 in DNA: TGCAGTGCTCGCCCTGGGACAGGGGGCAACGTCCTGACTTTC.

As concerns this clonotype: A clone one base away is much larger, so this may be a read error. The chain employs TRBV5-1 and TRBJ2-7; 9 bases agree with TRBD2. Germline V gives CDR1 SGHRS, CDR2 YFSETQ. V lost 1 base and J lost 2; bases outside the gene matches: 7. The CDR3 runs 16 residues. CDR3 loop: CASSLRLAGVAYEQYF. In DNA form, the CDR3 reads TGCGCCAGCAGCTTGCGTTTAGCGGGAGTAGCCTACGAGCAGTACTTC.

For this clonotype: A read error may be the cause here, since a much bigger clone is one base away. The final CDR3 position lacks the conserved phenylalanine or tryptophan, pointing to a likely read error. The genes are TRBV20-1 and TRBJ2-7, with TRBD2 matching over 8 bases. Per the germline V gene, CDR1 is DFQATT and CDR2 is SNEGSKA (reference sequence). The junction had 15 bases not matched to a gene; V was cut back by 6 bases and J by 2 bases. CDR3 size: 16 residues. The CDR3 coding sequence is TGCAGTGCCCAGACCACCAGCGGGAGTACCCCCTACGAGCAGTACCTC. Translated: CSAQTTSGSTPYEQYL.

The table lists this clonotype with many counts. The genes are TRBV7-9 and TRBJ2-3; possibly TRBD1 or TRBD2 for D (5 bases each). Germline V CDR1 and CDR2: SEHNR, FQNEAQ (reference sequence). V was pared by 4 bases and J by 6 bases, with 11 bases between. The CDR3 is made up of 13 amino acids. CDR3 residues: CASSSRGADTQYF. CDR3 in DNA: TGTGCCAGCAGCTCGAGGGGTGCGGATACGCAGTATTTT.

The chain carries TRBV15 and TRBJ2-5; D remains ambiguous. V was cut by 3 bases and J by 9 bases, with 20 bases left in between. The CDR3 consists of 15 residues. Germline V CDR1 and CDR2: LNHNV, YYDKDF (reference sequence). In DNA, the CDR3 is TGTGCCACCAGCAGCCCCCAGGTGCAGACCCGGGCCCAGTACTTC. It specifies CATSSPQVQTRAQYF.

At least ten counts were recorded for this clonotype. V is TRBV19 and J is TRBJ2-7; possible D gene TRBD1, 5 bases. V was shortened by 1 base and J by 2 bases, with 6 bases between the two germline ends. The CDR3 totals 13 residues. CDR1 is LNHDA, CDR2 SQIVND, per germline (reference sequence). The DNA for the CDR3 is TGTGCCAGTAGTATAGGACAGCCCTACGAGCAGTACTTC. Amino acids: CASSIGQPYEQYF.

The chain joins TRBV15 to TRBJ2-7, with TRBD1 matching over 7 bases. The ends lost 3 bases at V and 4 bases at J; junction bases unmatched: 12. The CDR3 sequence is 16 residues long. Germline V gene sequence: CDR1 LNHNV, CDR2 YYDKDF (reference sequence). CDR3 bases: TGTGCCACCAGCAGTTCCCCTAAGGACAGGCCATACGAGCAGTACTTC. Translated: CATSSSPKDRPYEQYF.

The chain has TRBV7-2 and TRBJ1-3; 7 nucleotides agree with TRBD1. This CDR3 is built from 17 residues. The trim removed 5 bases at V and 8 bases at J, leaving 18 bases unmatched. Germline V gene lookup returns CDR1 SGHTA and CDR2 FQGNSA. CDR3 coding DNA: TGTGCCAGCAGCCTTAGGGGGCAGGGGCTAGGGGGCTACACCATATATTTT. It encodes CASSLRGQGLGGYTIYF. The full variable domain, with the rest looked up from reference TRBV7-2 and TRBJ1-3, is GAGVSQSPSNKVTEKGKDVELRCDPISGHTALYWYRQSLGQGLEFLIYFQGNSAPDKSGLPSDRFSAERTGGSVSTLTIQRTQQEDSAVYLCASSLRGQGLGGYTIYFGEGSWLTVV.

The CDR3 bases are TGCAGTGCACGGGGGGGAGATCAAGAGACCCAGTACTTC. Its translation is CSARGGDQETQYF. The V gene is TRBV20-1, the J gene TRBJ2-5; 8 nucleotides agree with TRBD2. Germline trimming cut 6 bases from V and 2 bases from J; bases unmatched to any gene: 5. CDR1 and CDR2 (germline): DFQATT, SNEGSKA (reference sequence). The CDR3 runs 13 residues.

The chain is built from TRBV15 and TRBJ1-2, with TRBD1 as a possible D gene (5 bases). Per germline, CDR1 LNHNV and CDR2 YYDKDF (reference sequence). There are 13 residues in the CDR3. V shed 1 base and J shed 12 bases, with 15 bases lying between them. The CDR3: CATSRGGCIWHTF. The CDR3 nucleotides read TGTGCCACCAGCAGAGGGGGCTGTATATGGCACACCTTC.